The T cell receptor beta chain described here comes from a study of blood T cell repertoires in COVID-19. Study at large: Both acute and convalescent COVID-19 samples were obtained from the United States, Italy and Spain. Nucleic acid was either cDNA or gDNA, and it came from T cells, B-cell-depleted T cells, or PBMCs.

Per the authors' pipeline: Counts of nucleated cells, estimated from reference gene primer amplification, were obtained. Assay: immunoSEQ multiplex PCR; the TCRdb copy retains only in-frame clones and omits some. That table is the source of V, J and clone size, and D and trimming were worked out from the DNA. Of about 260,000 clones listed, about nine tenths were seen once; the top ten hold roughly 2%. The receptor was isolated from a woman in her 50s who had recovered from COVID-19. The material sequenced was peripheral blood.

Here the CDR3 reads CASIGQSYEQYF. The CDR3 DNA reads as TGTGCCAGCATTGGACAGAGTTACGAGCAGTACTTC. The V call is TRBV28, the J call TRBJ2-7, with D tentatively TRBD1 (6 bases). Trimming cost V 7 bases and J 4 bases, with 11 bases left between them. Germline V CDR1 and CDR2: MDHEN, SYDVKM. The CDR3 runs 12 residues.